The sequence of this TCR beta chain was determined in a study of blood T cell repertoires in COVID-19. Study summary: Collection of acute and convalescent COVID-19 samples took place in the United States, Italy and Spain. PBMCs, B-cell-depleted T cells, or T cells were the source of the cDNA or gDNA that made up the material.

In the original analysis: Reference gene primers were amplified, and this amplification served to estimate nucleated cell counts. Some clones are missing from TCRdb's copy, which holds only in-frame ones; the method was immunoSEQ multiplex PCR. That table is the source of V, J and clone size, and D and trimming were worked out from the DNA. The top ten clones hold about 6.9% of a sample with over 150,000 clones, almost 85% of them seen once. The CDR3 has 15 residues. The chain combines TRBV21-1 with TRBJ2-5; the table's D call, TRBD2, was not checked against the DNA. TRBV21-1 is recorded as a pseudogene. The clonotype originates from a human donor with acute or convalescent COVID-19. The donor label of this sample is uncertain. Sequenced material: peripheral blood. The CDR3 nucleotides read TGTGCCAGCACCGCTAGCGGGAGGGAACAAGAGACCCAGTACTTC. This gives the protein CASTASGREQETQYF.